These T cell receptor beta chains were read from a single sample in a study of radiotherapy plus CTLA-4 blockade in lung cancer. Measured with immunoSEQ multiplex PCR; TCRdb has only the in-frame clones, and not every one. This table holds about 88,000 clones, approximately 79% found once. The sample consisted of peripheral blood, taken from a patient treated with radiotherapy plus ipilimumab. The receptors come from a human donor with non-small cell lung cancer that progressed on radiotherapy plus ipilimumab. The CDR3 runs from the conserved cysteine through the conserved F or W. The D gene is left open where the match is weak. Clone size is given for some rows only: seen once, a few or many times, or a class if the clone is expanded.

j_call v_call clone_size d_call cdr3_length cdr3_aa cdr3_nt
TRBJ1-1 TRBV7-9 once - 12 CASSLQSPEAFF TGTGCCAGCAGCTTGCAGTCACCTGAAGCTTTCTTT
TRBJ2-5 TRBV5-4 - - 13 CASSLDIQETQYF TGTGCCAGCAGCTTGGACATACAAGAGACCCAGTACTTC
TRBJ1-1 TRBV6-1 - - 13 CASGGRINTEAFF TGTGCCAGCGGGGGACGTATTAACACTGAAGCTTTCTTT
TRBJ1-1 TRBV5-6 - - 16 CASSPQGRDFGTEAFF TGTGCCAGCAGCCCGCAAGGGAGGGACTTTGGAACTGAAGCTTTCTTT
TRBJ1-5 TRBV28 - - 14 CASSFKGGNQPQHF TGTGCCAGCAGTTTCAAAGGGGGCAATCAGCCCCAGCATTTT
TRBJ2-7 TRBV6-5 once - 14 CASSLSGVTYEQYF TGTGCCAGCAGTTTAAGCGGAGTTACCTACGAGCAGTACTTC
TRBJ2-1 TRBV19 once TRBD2 15 CASSSALAENERQFF TGTGCCAGTAGTTCAGCTCTAGCGGAGAATGAACGGCAGTTCTTC
TRBJ1-5 TRBV27 - - 13 CASSLVGNQPQHF TGTGCCAGCAGTTTAGTGGGGAATCAGCCCCAGCATTTT
TRBJ2-3 TRBV30 - - 12 CAWGSSTDTQYF TGTGCCTGGGGCTCTAGCACAGATACGCAGTATTTT
TRBJ2-3 TRBV7-2 - TRBD2 15 CASSLAGRLANGQYF TGTGCCAGCAGCTTAGCGGGCCGACTAGCTAATGGACAGTATTTT
TRBJ2-7 TRBV2 - - 13 CANSASGSYEQYF TGTGCCAACAGCGCAAGTGGATCCTACGAGCAGTACTTC
TRBJ2-7 TRBV5-6 - TRBD1 17 CASSPTYRTGGSYEQYF TGTGCCAGCAGCCCGACCTACCGGACAGGGGGGTCCTACGAGCAGTACTTC
TRBJ2-5 TRBV7-7 - TRBD1 14 CASSLTGVEETQYF TGTGCTAGCAGCTTAACAGGGGTGGAGGAGACCCAGTACTTC
TRBJ2-5 TRBV9 - - 15 CASSVGTIYQETQYF TGTGCCAGCAGCGTAGGGACTATATACCAAGAGACCCAGTACTTC
TRBJ2-2 TRBV2 - - 14 CASGSGTNTGELFF TGTGCCAGCGGGTCAGGGACGAACACCGGGGAGCTGTTTTTT
TRBJ2-7 TRBV6-1 - - 15 CASSPRQGAAYEQYF TGTGCCAGCAGTCCCCGGCAAGGGGCGGCCTACGAGCAGTACTTC
TRBJ2-2 TRBV9 - - 17 CASSQYVNRQVPGELFF TGTGCCAGCAGCCAATACGTGAACCGACAGGTCCCCGGGGAGCTGTTTTTT
TRBJ2-3 TRBV6-5 - - 12 CASSYATDTQYF TGTGCCAGCAGTTACGCTACAGATACGCAGTATTTT
TRBJ2-4 TRBV2 - - 15 CASSDPRAAKNIQYF TGTGCCAGCAGTGACCCCAGGGCAGCCAAAAACATTCAGTACTTC
TRBJ1-5 TRBV4-2 - - 18 CASSQDWSDRYSNQPQHF TGTGCCAGCAGCCAAGATTGGAGCGACAGGTATAGCAATCAGCCCCAGCATTTT
TRBJ2-2 TRBV7-2 - TRBD2 16 CASSTSGGAGTGELFF TGTGCCAGCAGCACTAGCGGGGGGGCTGGAACCGGGGAGCTGTTTTTT
TRBJ1-3 TRBV14 - - 14 CASSQSSSGNTIYF TGTGCCAGCAGCCAGTCCAGCTCTGGAAACACCATATATTTT
TRBJ2-3 TRBV11-1 - - 13 CASSLPATDTQYF TGTGCCAGCAGCCTTCCTGCCACAGATACGCAGTATTTT
TRBJ2-7 TRBV29-1 - - 14 CSVEDGENSYEQYF TGCAGCGTTGAAGACGGGGAGAACTCCTACGAGCAGTACTTC
TRBJ2-7 TRBV7-9 - - 13 CASSPDSSYEQYF TGTGCCAGCAGCCCAGACAGTTCCTACGAGCAGTACTTC
TRBJ2-1 TRBV5-1 once TRBD2 15 CASSLGPSGTNEQFF TGCGCCAGCAGCTTGGGTCCTAGCGGGACCAATGAGCAGTTCTTC
TRBJ2-5 TRBV28 - - 15 CASSLRKGSGETQYF TGTGCCAGCAGTTTACGCAAAGGAAGCGGAGAGACCCAGTACTTC
TRBJ1-4 TRBV27 few - 15 CASSLMGGTNEKLFF TGTGCCAGCAGTTTAATGGGGGGCACTAATGAAAAACTGTTTTTT
TRBJ2-7 TRBV11-2 - - 13 CASSYRQSYEQYF TGTGCCAGCAGCTACAGACAGTCCTACGAGCAGTACTTC
TRBJ1-5 TRBV2 - - 12 CASSEPVQPQHF TGTGCCAGCAGTGAACCTGTTCAGCCCCAGCATTTT
TRBJ1-5 TRBV7-2 - - 12 CASSLGPDRQHF TGTGCCAGCAGCTTAGGTCCCGACCGCCAGCATTTT
TRBJ1-2 TRBV19 - TRBD1 14 CASTPQGAYYGYTF TGTGCCAGTACCCCGCAGGGGGCGTATTATGGCTACACCTTC
TRBJ2-7 TRBV5-6 - TRBD1 14 CASSWGTGTYEQYF TGTGCCAGCAGCTGGGGGACAGGCACCTACGAGCAGTACTTC
TRBJ2-7 TRBV4-1 many - 14 CASSQDWGVVMQYF TGCGCCAGCAGCCAAGATTGGGGTGTTGTGATGCAGTACTTC
TRBJ2-5 TRBV7-2 - TRBD1 13 CASSHRGLETQYF TGTGCCAGCAGCCACAGGGGGCTGGAGACCCAGTACTTC
TRBJ2-3 TRBV11-2 - - 13 CASAGGLTDTQYF TGTGCCAGCGCAGGGGGGCTCACAGATACGCAGTATTTT
TRBJ2-3 TRBV28 - TRBD1 17 CASSYLPGTGISDTQYF TGTGCCAGCAGCTATCTTCCCGGGACAGGGATATCAGATACGCAGTATTTT
TRBJ2-5 TRBV25-1 - TRBD2 14 CASSEGLAQETQYF TGTGCCAGCAGTGAAGGACTAGCCCAAGAGACCCAGTACTTC
TRBJ1-5 TRBV4-3 - - 17 CASSQRYNDDQNQPQHF TGCGCCAGCAGCCAACGTTACAATGACGACCAGAATCAGCCCCAGCATTTT
TRBJ1-3 TRBV18 - TRBD1 15 CASSPGQAAGNTIYF TGTGCCAGCTCACCCGGACAGGCGGCGGGAAACACCATATATTTT
TRBJ2-3 TRBV2 - TRBD1 15 CASSEGDTGVDTQYF TGTGCCAGCAGTGAGGGCGATACAGGGGTGGATACGCAGTATTTT
TRBJ1-1 TRBV2 - TRBD1 14 CASSETGWDTEAFF TGTGCCAGCAGCGAGACAGGGTGGGACACTGAAGCTTTCTTT
TRBJ2-3 TRBV28 - - 15 CASSPPDRPTDTQYF TGTGCCAGCAGTCCCCCGGACAGACCGACAGATACGCAGTATTTT
TRBJ1-4 TRBV11-3 - - 15 CASSLVRPDNEKLFF TGTGCCAGCAGCTTAGTGAGACCGGATAATGAAAAACTGTTTTTT
TRBJ2-3 TRBV30 - TRBD1 13 CALYRGSTDTQYF TGTGCCCTGTACAGGGGCTCCACAGATACGCAGTATTTT
TRBJ1-2 TRBV28 - TRBD1 13 CASSMTGVFGYTF TGTGCCAGCAGTATGACAGGGGTGTTTGGCTACACCTTC
TRBJ1-2 TRBV7-8 - TRBD1 15 CASETPGQGQDGYTF TGTGCCAGCGAGACCCCGGGACAGGGGCAGGATGGCTACACCTTC
TRBJ2-5 TRBV6-5 - - 12 CASSKRQETQYF TGTGCCAGCAGTAAGCGGCAAGAGACCCAGTACTTC
TRBJ2-7 TRBV19 - TRBD1 15 CASSAGTGGFYEQYF TGTGCCAGTAGTGCCGGGACAGGGGGCTTCTACGAGCAGTACTTC
TRBJ2-1 TRBV7-3 few - 15 CASSLDAIDYNEQFF TGTGCCAGCAGCTTAGACGCGATAGACTACAATGAGCAGTTCTTC
TRBJ1-2 TRBV5-6 few - 14 CASRPGLHNYGYTF TGTGCCAGCAGGCCGGGACTCCATAACTATGGCTACACCTTC
TRBJ2-1 TRBV5-1 - TRBD2 16 CASSPYGRTPPNEQFF TGCGCCAGCAGCCCGTACGGGAGGACTCCTCCCAATGAGCAGTTCTTC
TRBJ2-3 TRBV7-2 - TRBD2 15 CASSFSGASADTQYF TGTGCCAGCAGCTTTAGCGGGGCCTCGGCAGATACGCAGTATTTT
TRBJ1-5 TRBV5-1 - TRBD1 14 CASSLQGGNQPQHF TGCGCCAGCAGCTTACAGGGGGGCAATCAGCCCCAGCATTTT